These 21 T cell receptor beta chains originate from one sample sequenced in a study of T cell responses to AZD1222 COVID-19 vaccine. The data were produced by immunoSEQ multiplex PCR, yet TCRdb's version contains in-frame clones alone and is incomplete. The sample yields some 100,000 clones, 85% to 90% seen once. Sequenced material: peripheral blood, taken on day 0 of AZD1222 vaccination. The receptors were sampled from an adult in good health.

The chain links TRBV19 to TRBJ1-2; 7 nucleotides match TRBD1. The CDR3 has 13 amino acids. V gave up 3 bases and J gave up 6 bases; unmatched junction bases: 4. From germline, CDR1 is LNHDA and CDR2 SQIVND (reference sequence). CDR3 sequence reads: CASSIQGGHGYTF. The CDR3 DNA follows: TGTGCCAGTAGTATCCAGGGGGGTCATGGCTACACCTTC.

The rearrangement joins TRBV5-4 to TRBJ2-7, with 8 bases matching TRBD1. V was clipped by 0 bases and J by 7 bases; unmatched bases: 9. The CDR3 runs to 15 residues. Germline assignment: CDR1 SGHNT and CDR2 YYREEE (reference sequence). The CDR3 sequence: CASSLESGGRGEQYF. Written as DNA, the CDR3 is TGTGCCAGCAGCTTGGAGTCAGGGGGCCGGGGGGAGCAGTACTTC.

The J gene is TRBJ2-7, the V gene TRBV6-2 or TRBV6-3; 8 nucleotides match TRBD1. This CDR3 comprises 15 residues. Trimming took 5 bases from V and 3 from J; bases not matched to a gene: 9. Germline CDR1 and CDR2: MNHEY and SVGEGT. The CDR3 DNA follows: TGTGCCAGCAGTGCAGGGGGCGTGGGGCTCTACGAGCAGTACTTC. Translation: CASSAGGVGLYEQYF.

The genes are TRBV18 and TRBJ2-1, with 9 bases aligning to TRBD2. Germline trimming cut 3 bases from V and 7 bases from J; bases unmatched to any gene: 10. The CDR3 extends over 16 amino acids. Germline assignment: CDR1 KGHSH and CDR2 LQKENI. CDR3 sequence: CASSPVSGRGPNEQFF. CDR3 coding DNA: TGTGCCAGCTCACCCGTTAGCGGGAGAGGACCAAATGAGCAGTTCTTC.

The genes are TRBV7-2 and TRBJ2-1, with a weak D call TRBD2 (6 bases). The CDR3 has 13 amino acids. Germline V gives CDR1 SGHTA, CDR2 FQGNSA. With 3 bases removed from V and 8 bases from J, the gap between germline ends came to 11 bases. The CDR3 nucleotides read TGTGCCAGCAGCTTGACTAGTGATGATGAGCAGTTCTTC. Its translation is CASSLTSDDEQFF.

This sequence joins TRBV18 and TRBJ2-3; 7 bases fit TRBD2. Germline V CDR1 and CDR2: KGHSH, LQKENI. The CDR3 totals 17 residues. The ends lost 4 bases at V and 8 bases at J; junction bases unmatched: 18. CDR3 DNA: TGTGCCAGCTCACGGGCCTCAAGCGGGGCTATGTCAGTTACGCAGTATTTT. Protein: CASSRASSGAMSVTQYF.

This clone has a single count. The genes are TRBV4-3 and TRBJ2-7; possible D gene TRBD2, 5 bases. Germline CDR1 reads LGHNA; CDR2 reads YSLEER. Deletions cut 3 bases from V and 4 bases from J, with 16 bases between. The CDR3 runs 15 residues. The CDR3 DNA reads as TGCGCCAGCAGCCATCGGACTTATGGTGGGTACGAGCAGTACTTC. Its translation: CASSHRTYGGYEQYF.

The V call is TRBV7-9, the J call TRBJ2-5; 10 positions match TRBD1. CDR1 is SEHNR and CDR2 is FQNEAQ in the germline V gene (reference sequence). After removal of 4 bases from V and 2 bases from J, the junction contained 10 bases not matched to a gene. The CDR3 loop spans 17 amino acids. CDR3 sequence (DNA): TGTGCCAGCAGCTCTATTCGGGACAGGGGTAGTCAAGAGACCCAGTACTTC. Amino acid sequence: CASSSIRDRGSQETQYF.

V and J are TRBV11-2 and TRBJ1-1, with D possibly being TRBD1 (5 bases). Germline V gene sequence: CDR1 SGHAT, CDR2 FQNNGV. The CDR3 contains 14 residues. Trimming removed 1 base at V and 6 bases at J, with 12 bases between. Written as DNA, the CDR3 is TGTGCCAGCAGCTTAGCGGGAAGGGGAGCTGAAGCTTTCTTT. It yields the protein CASSLAGRGAEAFF.

This clone was observed a handful of times. The V and J genes are TRBV11-3 and TRBJ1-6; 7 nucleotides match TRBD1. V lost 5 bases, J lost 7 bases, and 5 bases stayed unmatched. CDR3 length equals 14 residues. The germline CDR1 and CDR2 sequences are SGHNT and YENEEA. CDR3 sequence reads: CASSAGTANSPLHF. The CDR3 DNA reads as TGTGCCAGCAGCGCCGGGACAGCCAATTCACCCCTCCACTTT. Drawing the rest from reference TRBV11-3 and TRBJ1-6, the complete variable domain is EAGVVQSPRYKIIEKKQPVAFWCNPISGHNTLYWYLQNLGQGPELLIRYENEEAVDDSQLPKDRFSAERLKGVDSTLKIQPAELGDSAVYLCASSAGTANSPLHFGNGTRLTVT.

The chain has TRBV6-2 or TRBV6-3 and TRBJ1-5; TRBD1 matches at 7 bases. CDR1 MNHEY and CDR2 SVGEGT come from the germline V gene. The ends lost 2 bases at V and 0 bases at J; junction bases unmatched: 10. The CDR3 is made up of 18 amino acids. CDR3 in DNA: TGTGCCAGCAGTTACGAACAGGGGCGTCTCTATAGCAATCAGCCCCAGCATTTT. Translating it yields CASSYEQGRLYSNQPQHF.

The CDR3 here is CASTLTSGTYNEQFF. The CDR3, as DNA: TGTGCCAGCACCCTTACTAGCGGGACTTACAATGAGCAGTTCTTC. This chain links TRBV28 with TRBJ2-1, with TRBD2 matching over 10 bases. The CDR3 loop spans 15 amino acids. Germline values: CDR1 MDHEN, CDR2 SYDVKM. The V gene end was trimmed by 7 bases and the J gene end by 4 bases; junction bases not matched to a gene: 7.

This rearrangement joins TRBV6-5 to TRBJ2-7, with D perhaps matching TRBD2 (6 bases). This CDR3 has 12 amino acids. The V gene lost 6 bases and the J gene lost 7 bases, with 13 bases spanning the gap. Germline values: CDR1 MNHEY, CDR2 SVGAGI. CDR3 DNA: TGTGCCAGCAGCCGGGGGAGAGCTGAGCAGTACTTC. Its translation: CASSRGRAEQYF.

This clone occurred once. The chain couples TRBV5-1 to TRBJ2-3, with a weak D call TRBD1 (6 bases). Germline-derived CDR1 and CDR2 are SGHRS and YFSETQ. The CDR3 runs to 15 residues. V shed 4 bases and J shed 2 bases, with 14 bases lying between them. CDR3 region: CASSPAGAITDTQYF. For the CDR3, the DNA is TGCGCCAGCAGCCCAGCAGGGGCGATCACAGATACGCAGTATTTT.

V is TRBV27 and J is TRBJ2-2; D perhaps matches TRBD2 (6 bases). There are 14 residues in the CDR3. The ends were cut back, 5 bases at V and 6 bases at J, with 13 bases in the middle. Looked up from germline, CDR1 is MNHEY and CDR2 is SMNVEV (reference sequence). The CDR3 coding sequence is TGTGCCAGCAGTCCGGGACTTGATGCCGGGGAGCTGTTTTTT. It yields the protein CASSPGLDAGELFF.

The V gene is TRBV14, the J gene TRBJ1-1; 9 bases fit TRBD1. The germline V gene encodes CDR1 SGHDN and CDR2 FVKESK. V dropped 0 bases and J dropped 1; count of bases not matched to a gene: 3. The CDR3 sequence is 16 residues long. In DNA form, the CDR3 reads TGTGCCAGCAGCCAAGATGGGACAGGGTCGAACACTGAAGCTTTCTTT. This codes for CASSQDGTGSNTEAFF.

The genes are TRBV11-1 and TRBJ1-1; 12 nucleotides line up with TRBD1. Germline trimming cut 5 bases from V and 0 bases from J; bases unmatched to any gene: 4. CDR3 size: 16 residues. In germline, CDR1 is SGHAT, CDR2 FQDESV (reference sequence). The CDR3 loop reads CASSLGQGAMNTEAFF. The CDR3 DNA follows: TGTGCCAGCAGCCTGGGACAGGGGGCGATGAACACTGAAGCTTTCTTT.

Here the CDR3 DNA reads TGTGCCAGCAGTTTATCTCCTAGCGGGGGCTACGAGCAGTACTTC. As protein: CASSLSPSGGYEQYF. J is TRBJ2-7 and V is TRBV27, with TRBD2 matching over 10 bases. Germline-derived CDR1 and CDR2 are MNHEY and SMNVEV (reference sequence). Trimming removed 0 bases from V and 3 bases from J; junction bases left unmatched: 2. The CDR3 has 15 residues.

Here the CDR3 DNA reads TGTGCCAGCAACGAGGGGACGGCTGGAAACACCATATATTTT. It translates to CASNEGTAGNTIYF. The chain has TRBV25-1 and TRBJ1-3, with a possible D match to TRBD1 (5 bases). CDR1 MGHDK and CDR2 SYGVNS come from the germline V gene. This CDR3 has 14 amino acids. V lost 7 bases and J 2 bases, leaving 12 bases between the germline ends.

V gene TRBV11-2 combines with J gene TRBJ2-3, with 7 nucleotides matching TRBD2. Germline lookup yields CDR1 SGHAT and CDR2 FQNNGV. J was trimmed by 2 bases and V by 1 base; bases with no gene match: 6. This CDR3 is built from 16 residues. CDR3 in DNA: TGTGCCAGCAGCTTAGCCCTAGCGGAGAACACAGATACGCAGTATTTT. It translates to CASSLALAENTDTQYF.

This clone was found once. The chain combines TRBV28 with TRBJ1-2, with a tentative D call TRBD1 (5 bases). From germline, CDR1 is MDHEN and CDR2 SYDVKM. This CDR3 has 16 amino acids. The V end was cut by 2 bases, the J end by 4 bases, with 17 bases between. CDR3 bases: TGTGCCAGCAGTTTACGAGGGACCTGGTTGGGCTATGGCTACACCTTC. Its translation: CASSLRGTWLGYGYTF.